This T cell receptor beta chain was captured in a study of T cell responses to AZD1222 COVID-19 vaccine (dated by TCRdb to the early 2020s). In the study overall: AZD1222 recipients given second doses at about 4 weeks or at about 12 weeks were pooled, since spike-specific TCR depth and breadth were not found to differ between the two schedules. TCR sequencing was performed for roughly 250 trial participants, of whom around 200 were given two doses of AZD1222 and approximately 26 were given two doses of MenACWY control vaccine. Trial participants were enrolled into age subgroups of 18-55, 56-69 and 70-plus years, which contained about 160, 30 and 59 TCR-sequenced participants, respectively.

The paper's findings and limits, for the study overall: Participants were mostly white British and included more females than males, and it was suggested by the authors that clonal diversity may have been underestimated. Because no day 14 peak-response samples were available, the repertoires could be characterized only after the peak T cell response. The vaccine-associated CD4 TCRs covered the entire spike protein, and the dominant responses fell in regions 160-218 and 743-854. After two AZD1222 doses, spike-specific TCR breadth and depth were significantly higher than at day 0 and than in MenACWY recipients. Conclusions about previously exposed vaccinees are limited, since just 5 or 6 AZD1222 recipients were seropositive for SARS-CoV-2 at baseline. In the small 56-69-year group, the increase in depth fell short of significance, most likely because of low power. Epitopes outside the regions mutated in the B.1.351 and B.1.1.7 variants were reportedly recognized by nearly half of the unique spike-specific TCRs.

Remarks on this clone: Its antigen is still unknown. No much larger clonotype is one base removed from it; base qualities were not supplied.

V is shortened by 5 bases, J by 5 bases, and the region joining them spans 12 bases. Its CDR3 holds 13 amino acids, cysteine through phenylalanine. Just the 39-base CDR3 DNA is kept, in frame starting at base 1. From the germline V gene, CDR1 is MNHEY and CDR2 is SVGAGI. The CDR3 regions of human TCRbeta chains were analyzed by immunosequencing. In the authors' own workflow: Repertoire TCRs were matched against a reference library of SARS-CoV-2-specific TCRs generated with the MIRA antigen-specificity platform. Breadth was defined as the fraction of unique TCRs that were SARS-CoV-2-associated, and depth was defined as the fraction of total T cells that were SARS-CoV-2-associated. Each spike-specific TCR was assigned to its reactive spike region and to a CD4 or CD8 class using the MIRA data. Log10-transformed breadth and depth values were compared by one-way ANOVA with Sidak's multiple comparisons tests. Drawn from immuneACCESS, this table holds only the in-frame rearrangements with V and J called that TCRdb kept. Clones are partly lost; checked studies trace under half to an unresolved V gene and leave the rest unexplained. That table is the source of V, J and clone size, and D and trimming were worked out from the DNA. The sample yields around 130,000 clones; approximately 85% were counted once. Clones ranked in the top ten supply approximately 1.5% of the sample.

The time point label of this sample denotes: baseline before first vaccination. The vaccinee samples were drawn from two UK trials, COV001 and COV002, one of which was a single-blind randomized controlled phase 2/3 trial testing AZD1222 (ChAdOx1 nCoV-19) in healthy adults. Trial participant PBMC samples were collected at day 0 and day 28 after the second dose for TCRbeta chain sequencing. The V gene is TRBV6-5 and the J gene is TRBJ2-5, and the D gene may be TRBD1, 5 bases matching. The sequences come from peripheral blood, collected on day 0 of AZD1222 vaccination. This receptor was identified in an adult in good health. The CDR3 is CASSRRVSETQYF. The sequenced DNA is TGTGCCAGCAGTCGCAGGGTTTCGGAGACCCAGTACTTC.